This T cell receptor beta chain was recorded in a study of immune heterogeneity within non-small cell lung tumors. Comments on this clonotype: This clone may be a read error of a much larger clone one base away.

The template for each sample was around 600 ng of genomic DNA, which had been extracted from bulk tumor tissue. From each primary tumor, several far-apart biopsies were obtained during surgery. The patients were newly diagnosed with non-small cell lung cancer, had not been treated, and had curative surgery. Multiplex PCR (32 V and 13 J primers) was used to amplify the TCR beta CDR3. One entry per CDR3 protein, called by TCRdb with MiXCR from the multiplex PCR reads. The data hold 14,000 to 15,000 distinct CDR3 sequences, with 25% to 35% observed a single time. This TCR came from a man aged 35 to 55 with non-small cell lung cancer. Material: lung tumor tissue.

This CDR3 is CTSSQRLAHYNEQFF. The DNA for the CDR3 is TGTACCAGCAGCCAACGACTAGCTCACTACAATGAGCAGTTCTTC. The V call is TRBV6-1, the J call TRBJ2-1, with TRBD2 identical over 7 bases. There are 15 residues in the CDR3. CDR1 MNHNS and CDR2 SASEGT come from the germline V gene.